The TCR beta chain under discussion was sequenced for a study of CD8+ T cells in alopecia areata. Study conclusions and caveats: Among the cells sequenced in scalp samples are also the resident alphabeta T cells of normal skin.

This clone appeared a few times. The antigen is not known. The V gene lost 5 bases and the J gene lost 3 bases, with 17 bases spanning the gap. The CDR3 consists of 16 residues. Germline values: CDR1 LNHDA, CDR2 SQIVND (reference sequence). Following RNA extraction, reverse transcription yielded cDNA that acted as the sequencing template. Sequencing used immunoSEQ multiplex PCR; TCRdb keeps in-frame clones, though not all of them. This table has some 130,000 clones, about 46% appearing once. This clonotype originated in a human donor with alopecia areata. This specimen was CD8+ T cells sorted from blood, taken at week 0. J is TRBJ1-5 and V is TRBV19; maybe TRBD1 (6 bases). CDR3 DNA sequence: TGTGCCAGTAGTTTTTGGGGCGGGGGCTACAATCAGCCCCAGCATTTT. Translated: CASSFWGGGYNQPQHF.